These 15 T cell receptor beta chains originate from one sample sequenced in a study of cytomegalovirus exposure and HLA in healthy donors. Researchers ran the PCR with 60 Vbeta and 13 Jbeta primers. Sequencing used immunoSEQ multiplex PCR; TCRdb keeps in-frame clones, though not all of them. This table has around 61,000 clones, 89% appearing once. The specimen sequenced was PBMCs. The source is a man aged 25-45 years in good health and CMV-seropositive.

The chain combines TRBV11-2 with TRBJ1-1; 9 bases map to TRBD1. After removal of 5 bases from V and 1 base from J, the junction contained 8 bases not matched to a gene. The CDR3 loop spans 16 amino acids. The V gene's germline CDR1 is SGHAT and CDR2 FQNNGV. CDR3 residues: CASSALQGARNTEAFF. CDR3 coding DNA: TGTGCCAGCAGCGCATTACAGGGGGCTCGGAACACTGAAGCTTTCTTT.

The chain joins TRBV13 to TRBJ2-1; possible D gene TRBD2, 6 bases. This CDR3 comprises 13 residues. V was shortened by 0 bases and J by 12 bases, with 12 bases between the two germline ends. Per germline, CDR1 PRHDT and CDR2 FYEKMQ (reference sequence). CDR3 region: CASSLGTGTSQFF. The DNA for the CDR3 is TGTGCCAGCAGCTTAGGCACCGGGACTTCGCAGTTCTTC. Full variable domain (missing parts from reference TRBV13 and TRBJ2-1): AAGVIQSPRHLIKEKRETATLKCYPIPRHDTVYWYQQGPGQDPQFLISFYEKMQSDKGSIPDRFSAQQFSDYHSELNMSSLELGDSALYFCASSLGTGTSQFFGPGTRLTVL.

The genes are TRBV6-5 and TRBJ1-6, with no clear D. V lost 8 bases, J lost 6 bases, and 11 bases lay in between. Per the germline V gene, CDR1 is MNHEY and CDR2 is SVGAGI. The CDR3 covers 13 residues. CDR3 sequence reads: CASADTFNSPLHF. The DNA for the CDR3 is TGTGCCAGCGCCGACACCTTTAATTCACCCCTCCACTTT.

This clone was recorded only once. The CDR3 loop is CASSPQQGSQPQHF. The CDR3 nucleotides read TGTGCCAGCAGCCCACAACAGGGCTCCCAGCCCCAGCATTTT. The chain employs TRBV7-2 and TRBJ1-5; D might be TRBD1 (6 bases). CDR3 length: 14 amino acids. V was pared by 5 bases and J by 7 bases, with 15 bases between. Germline V gene lookup returns CDR1 SGHTA and CDR2 FQGNSA. Full variable domain (remainder filled in from reference TRBV7-2 and TRBJ1-5): GAGVSQSPSNKVTEKGKDVELRCDPISGHTALYWYRQSLGQGLEFLIYFQGNSAPDKSGLPSDRFSAERTGGSVSTLTIQRTQQEDSAVYLCASSPQQGSQPQHFGDGTRLSIL.

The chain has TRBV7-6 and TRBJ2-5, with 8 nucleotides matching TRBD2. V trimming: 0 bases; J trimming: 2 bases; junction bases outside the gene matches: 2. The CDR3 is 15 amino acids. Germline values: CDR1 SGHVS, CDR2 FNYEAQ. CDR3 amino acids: CASSLALAGQETQYF. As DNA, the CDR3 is TGTGCCAGCAGCTTAGCCCTAGCGGGTCAAGAGACCCAGTACTTC. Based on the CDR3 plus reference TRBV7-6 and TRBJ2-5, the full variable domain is GAGVSQSPRYKVTKRGQDVALRCDPISGHVSLYWYRQALGQGPEFLTYFNYEAQQDKSGLPNDRFSAERPEGSISTLTIQRTEQRDSAMYRCASSLALAGQETQYFGPGTRLLVL.

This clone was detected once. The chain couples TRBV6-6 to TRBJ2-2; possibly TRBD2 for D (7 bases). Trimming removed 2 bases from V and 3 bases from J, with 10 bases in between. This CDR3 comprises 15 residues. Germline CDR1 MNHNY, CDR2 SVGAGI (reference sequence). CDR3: CASSYRRGHTGELFF. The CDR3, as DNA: TGTGCCAGCAGTTACCGGCGGGGGCACACCGGGGAGCTGTTTTTT.

Here the CDR3 DNA reads TGTGCCAGCAGTGAAACTTGGCGGAACACAGATACGCAGTATTTT. It is translated as CASSETWRNTDTQYF. The gene calls are TRBV6-1 and TRBJ2-3; D ambiguous. CDR1 and CDR2 from the germline V gene are MNHNS and SASEGT. Trimming left V 2 bases short and J 2 bases short, with 11 bases between. The CDR3 consists of 15 residues.

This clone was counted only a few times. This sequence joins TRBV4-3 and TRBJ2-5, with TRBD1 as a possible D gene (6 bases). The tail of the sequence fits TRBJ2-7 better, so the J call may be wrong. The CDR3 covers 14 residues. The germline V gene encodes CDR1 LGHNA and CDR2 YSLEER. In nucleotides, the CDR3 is TGCGCCAGCAGCCAAGATCCGGACAGCTACGAGCAGTACTTC. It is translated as CASSQDPDSYEQYF.

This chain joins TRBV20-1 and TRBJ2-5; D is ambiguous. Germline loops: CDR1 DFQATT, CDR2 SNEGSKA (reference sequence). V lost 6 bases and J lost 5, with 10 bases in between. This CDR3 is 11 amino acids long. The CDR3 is CSAPRWETQYF. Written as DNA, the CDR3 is TGCAGTGCGCCCAGGTGGGAGACCCAGTACTTC.

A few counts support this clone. The CDR3 sequence: CASIFRDRGDEQYF. The CDR3 DNA reads as TGTGCCAGCATTTTCCGGGACAGGGGAGACGAGCAGTACTTC. The chain links TRBV6-5 to TRBJ2-7; 10 bases fit TRBD1. The CDR3 consists of 14 residues. CDR1 and CDR2 from the germline V gene are MNHEY and SVGAGI. After removal of 7 bases from V and 5 bases from J, the junction contained 8 bases not matched to a gene.

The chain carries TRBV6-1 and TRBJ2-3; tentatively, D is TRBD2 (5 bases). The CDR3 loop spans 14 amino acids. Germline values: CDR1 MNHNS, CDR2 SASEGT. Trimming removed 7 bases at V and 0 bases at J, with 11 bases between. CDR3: CASNLDSSTDTQYF. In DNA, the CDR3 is TGTGCCAGCAACTTGGACTCAAGCACAGATACGCAGTATTTT.

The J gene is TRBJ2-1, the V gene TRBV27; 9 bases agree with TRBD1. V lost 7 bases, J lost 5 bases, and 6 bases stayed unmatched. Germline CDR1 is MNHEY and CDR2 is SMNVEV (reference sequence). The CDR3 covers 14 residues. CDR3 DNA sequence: TGTGCCAGCACCCGGGGACAGGGAAACAATGAGCAGTTCTTC. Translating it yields CASTRGQGNNEQFF.

CDR3: CAWATGWDQPQHF. In DNA, the CDR3 is TGTGCCTGGGCTACAGGGTGGGATCAGCCCCAGCATTTT. This chain joins TRBV30 and TRBJ1-5; D may be TRBD1 (6 bases). V dropped 5 bases and J dropped 5 bases, with 13 bases sitting between them. The CDR3 extends over 13 amino acids. The V gene's germline CDR1 is GTSNPN and CDR2 SVGIG (reference sequence).

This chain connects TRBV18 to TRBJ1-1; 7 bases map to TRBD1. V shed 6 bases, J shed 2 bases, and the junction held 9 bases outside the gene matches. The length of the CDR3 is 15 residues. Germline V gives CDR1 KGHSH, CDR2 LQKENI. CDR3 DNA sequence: TGTGCCAGCTCGTCATTCAACAGGGGAAACACTGAAGCTTTCTTT. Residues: CASSSFNRGNTEAFF.

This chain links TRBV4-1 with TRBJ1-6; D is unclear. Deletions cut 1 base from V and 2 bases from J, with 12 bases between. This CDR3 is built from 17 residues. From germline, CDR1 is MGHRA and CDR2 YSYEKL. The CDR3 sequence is CASSQGVAAAYNSPLHF. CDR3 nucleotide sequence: TGCGCCAGCAGCCAAGGGGTCGCGGCAGCCTATAATTCACCCCTCCACTTT.